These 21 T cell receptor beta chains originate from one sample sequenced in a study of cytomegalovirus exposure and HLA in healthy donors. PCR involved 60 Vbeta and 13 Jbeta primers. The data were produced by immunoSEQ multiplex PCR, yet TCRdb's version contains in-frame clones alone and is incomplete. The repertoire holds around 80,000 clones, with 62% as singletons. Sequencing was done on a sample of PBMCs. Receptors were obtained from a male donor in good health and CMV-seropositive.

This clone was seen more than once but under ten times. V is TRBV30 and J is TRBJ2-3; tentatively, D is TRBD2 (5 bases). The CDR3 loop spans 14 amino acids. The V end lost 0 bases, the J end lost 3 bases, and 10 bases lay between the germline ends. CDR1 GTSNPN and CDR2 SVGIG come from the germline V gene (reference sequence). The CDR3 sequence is CAWSVVGGTDTQYF. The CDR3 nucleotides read TGTGCCTGGAGTGTAGTCGGAGGTACAGATACGCAGTATTTT.

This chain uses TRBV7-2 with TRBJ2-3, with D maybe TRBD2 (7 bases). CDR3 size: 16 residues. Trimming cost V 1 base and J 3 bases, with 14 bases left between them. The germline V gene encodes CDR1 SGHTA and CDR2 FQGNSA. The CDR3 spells CASSLGMGGGTDTQYF. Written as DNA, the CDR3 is TGTGCCAGCAGCTTAGGGATGGGAGGGGGGACAGATACGCAGTATTTT.

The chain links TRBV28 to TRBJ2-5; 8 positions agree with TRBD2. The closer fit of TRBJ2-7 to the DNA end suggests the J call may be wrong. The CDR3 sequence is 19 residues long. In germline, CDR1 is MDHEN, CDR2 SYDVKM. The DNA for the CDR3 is TGTGCCAGCAGTTTAGGGCGGGGGGCATCCCCTAACGGCTTCTACGAGCAGTACTTC. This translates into CASSLGRGASPNGFYEQYF.

This CDR3 reads CASSGWTGPPADTQYF. The CDR3 bases are TGTGCCAGCAGCGGATGGACAGGCCCCCCGGCAGATACGCAGTATTTT. The rearrangement uses TRBV9 and TRBJ2-3; TRBD1 agrees at 7 bases. With 3 bases clipped from V and 4 bases from J, the junction kept 11 bases outside the gene matches. CDR3 length equals 16 residues. In germline, CDR1 is SGDLS, CDR2 YYNGEE.

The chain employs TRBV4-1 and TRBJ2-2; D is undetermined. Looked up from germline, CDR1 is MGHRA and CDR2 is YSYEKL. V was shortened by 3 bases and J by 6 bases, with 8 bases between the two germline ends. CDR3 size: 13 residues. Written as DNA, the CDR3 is TGCGCCAGCAGCCATGTCCCTGCCGGGGAGCTGTTTTTT. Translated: CASSHVPAGELFF.

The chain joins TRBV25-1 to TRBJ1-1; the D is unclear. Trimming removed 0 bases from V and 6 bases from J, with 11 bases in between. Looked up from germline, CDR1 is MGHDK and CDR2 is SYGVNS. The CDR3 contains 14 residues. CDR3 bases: TGTGCCAGCAGTGAATATGGAGGGAGGCCTGAAGCTTTCTTT. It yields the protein CASSEYGGRPEAFF. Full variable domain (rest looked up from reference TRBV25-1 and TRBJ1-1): EADIYQTPRYLVIGTGKKITLECSQTMGHDKMYWYQQDPGMELHLIHYSYGVNSTEKGDLSSESTVSRIRTEHFPLTLESARPSHTSQYLCASSEYGGRPEAFFGQGTRLTVV.

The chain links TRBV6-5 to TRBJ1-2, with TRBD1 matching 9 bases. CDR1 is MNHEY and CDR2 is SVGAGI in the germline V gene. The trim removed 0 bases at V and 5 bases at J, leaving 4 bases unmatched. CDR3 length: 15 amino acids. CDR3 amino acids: CASSYSTGGMYGYTF. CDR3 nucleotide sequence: TGTGCCAGCAGTTACTCGACAGGGGGGATGTATGGCTACACCTTC.

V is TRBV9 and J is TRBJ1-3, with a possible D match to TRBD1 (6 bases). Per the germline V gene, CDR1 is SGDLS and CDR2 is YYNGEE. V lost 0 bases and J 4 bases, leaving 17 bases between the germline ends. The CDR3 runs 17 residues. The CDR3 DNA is TGTGCCAGCAGCGTAGAGGGGGTATCGGGCCCCGGAAACACCATATATTTT. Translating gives CASSVEGVSGPGNTIYF.

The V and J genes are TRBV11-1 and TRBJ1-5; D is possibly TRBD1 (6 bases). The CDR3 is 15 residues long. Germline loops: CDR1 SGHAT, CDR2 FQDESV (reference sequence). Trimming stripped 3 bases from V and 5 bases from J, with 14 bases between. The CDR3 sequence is CASSLTPGEDQPQHF. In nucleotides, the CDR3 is TGTGCCAGCAGCTTGACCCCAGGGGAAGATCAGCCCCAGCATTTT.

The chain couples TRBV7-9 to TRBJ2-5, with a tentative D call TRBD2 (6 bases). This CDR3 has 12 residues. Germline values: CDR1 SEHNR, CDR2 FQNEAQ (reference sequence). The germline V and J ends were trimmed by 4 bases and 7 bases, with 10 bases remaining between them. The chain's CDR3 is CASSWDSGTQYF. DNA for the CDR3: TGTGCCAGCAGCTGGGACTCGGGGACCCAGTACTTC.

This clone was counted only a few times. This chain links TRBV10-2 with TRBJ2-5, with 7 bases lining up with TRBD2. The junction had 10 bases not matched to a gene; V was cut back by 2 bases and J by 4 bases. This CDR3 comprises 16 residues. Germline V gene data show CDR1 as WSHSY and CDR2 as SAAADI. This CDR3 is CASSEGGTTRRETQYF. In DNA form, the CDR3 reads TGCGCCAGCAGTGAGGGGGGGACTACCAGGAGAGAGACCCAGTACTTC.

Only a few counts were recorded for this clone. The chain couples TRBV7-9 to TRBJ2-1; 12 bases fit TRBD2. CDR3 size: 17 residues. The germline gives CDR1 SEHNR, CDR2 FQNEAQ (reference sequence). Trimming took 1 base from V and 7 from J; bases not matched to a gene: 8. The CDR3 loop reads CASSLVGLAGLRNEQFF. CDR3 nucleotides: TGTGCCAGCAGCTTAGTGGGACTAGCGGGCCTAAGGAATGAGCAGTTCTTC. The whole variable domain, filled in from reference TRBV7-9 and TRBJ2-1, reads DTGVSQNPRHKITKRGQNVTFRCDPISEHNRLYWYRQTLGQGPEFLTYFQNEAQLEKSRLLSDRFSAERPKGSFSTLEIQRTEQGDSAMYLCASSLVGLAGLRNEQFFGPGTRLTVL.

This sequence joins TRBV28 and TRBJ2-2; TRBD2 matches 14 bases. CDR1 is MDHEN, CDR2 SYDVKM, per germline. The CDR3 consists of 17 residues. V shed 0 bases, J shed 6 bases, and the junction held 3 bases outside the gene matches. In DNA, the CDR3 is TGTGCCAGCAGTTTATGGAGACTAGCGGGAGGGCCCGGGGAGCTGTTTTTT. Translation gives CASSLWRLAGGPGELFF.

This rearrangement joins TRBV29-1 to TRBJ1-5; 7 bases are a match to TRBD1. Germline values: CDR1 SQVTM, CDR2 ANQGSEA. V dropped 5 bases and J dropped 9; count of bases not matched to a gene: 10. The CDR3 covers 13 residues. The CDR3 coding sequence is TGCAGCGTTCAAGGAGCAGGGGGTCGGCCCCAGCATTTT. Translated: CSVQGAGGRPQHF.

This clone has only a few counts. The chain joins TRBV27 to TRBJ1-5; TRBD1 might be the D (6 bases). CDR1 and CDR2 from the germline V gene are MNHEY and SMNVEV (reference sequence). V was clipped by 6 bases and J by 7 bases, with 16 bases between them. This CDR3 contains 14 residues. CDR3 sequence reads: CASSLTGFGQPQHF. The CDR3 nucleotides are TGTGCCAGCAGCCTAACAGGGTTCGGCCAGCCCCAGCATTTT.

The CDR3 DNA is TGTGCCAGCAGCTTAGTTGCGGGTTCGGGGGAGCAGTACTTC. Amino acids: CASSLVAGSGEQYF. The gene calls are TRBV7-2 and TRBJ2-7; D might be TRBD2 (5 bases). This CDR3 spans 14 amino acids. Trimming removed 1 base from V and 7 bases from J, with 14 bases in between. CDR1 is SGHTA, CDR2 FQGNSA, per germline.

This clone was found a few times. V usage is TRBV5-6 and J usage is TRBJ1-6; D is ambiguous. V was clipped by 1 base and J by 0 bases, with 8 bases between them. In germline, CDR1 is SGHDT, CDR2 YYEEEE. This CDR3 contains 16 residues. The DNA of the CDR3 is TGTGCCAGCAGCTTGTTGGGGAGCTCCTATAATTCACCCCTCCACTTT. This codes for CASSLLGSSYNSPLHF. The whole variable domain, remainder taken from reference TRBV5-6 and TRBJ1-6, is DAGVTQSPTHLIKTRGQQVTLRCSPKSGHDTVSWYQQALGQGPQFIFQYYEEEERQRGNFPDRFSGHQFPNYSSELNVNALLLGDSALYLCASSLLGSSYNSPLHFGNGTRLTVT.

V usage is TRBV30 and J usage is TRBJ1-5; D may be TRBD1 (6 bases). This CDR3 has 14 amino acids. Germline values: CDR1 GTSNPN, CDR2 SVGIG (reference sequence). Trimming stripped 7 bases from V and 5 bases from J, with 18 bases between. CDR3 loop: CAFTPGQGHQPQHF. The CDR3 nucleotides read TGTGCCTTTACGCCCGGGCAGGGGCATCAGCCCCAGCATTTT.

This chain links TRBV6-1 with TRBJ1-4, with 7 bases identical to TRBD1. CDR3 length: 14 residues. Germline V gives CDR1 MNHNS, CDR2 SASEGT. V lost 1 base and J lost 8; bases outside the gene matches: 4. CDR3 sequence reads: CASSEGTGAEKLFF. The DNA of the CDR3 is TGTGCCAGCAGTGAAGGGACAGGAGCAGAAAAACTGTTTTTT.

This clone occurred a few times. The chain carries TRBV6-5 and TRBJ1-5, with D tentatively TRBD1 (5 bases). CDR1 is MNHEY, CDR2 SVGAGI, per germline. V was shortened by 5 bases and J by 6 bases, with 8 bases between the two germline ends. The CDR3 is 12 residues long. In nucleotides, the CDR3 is TGTGCCAGCAGTAACGGGGGTCAGCCCCAGCATTTT. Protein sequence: CASSNGGQPQHF.

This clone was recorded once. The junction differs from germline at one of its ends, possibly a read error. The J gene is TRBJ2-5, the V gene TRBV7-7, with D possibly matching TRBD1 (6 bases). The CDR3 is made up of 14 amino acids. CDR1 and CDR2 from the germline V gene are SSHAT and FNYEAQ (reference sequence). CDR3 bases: TGTGCTAGCAGCCAAACAGGGCCGGTGGGGACCCAGTACTTC. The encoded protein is CASSQTGPVGTQYF.